Shown below are 18 T cell receptor beta chains from a single sample sequenced in a study of blood T cell repertoires in COVID-19. Produced via immunoSEQ multiplex PCR; TCRdb's table is partial and in-frame only. The sample includes about 57,000 clones, roughly 82% of them seen just once. Sequencing was carried out using peripheral blood. These receptors were obtained from a woman older than 75 with acute or convalescent COVID-19.

The chain employs TRBV5-1 and TRBJ2-7, with D perhaps TRBD2 (6 bases). Trimming took 4 bases from V and 4 from J, leaving 18 bases between them. This CDR3 spans 15 amino acids. Germline assignment: CDR1 SGHRS and CDR2 YFSETQ. The CDR3 is CASSATGLTGYEQYF. The CDR3 bases are TGCGCCAGCAGCGCGACGGGACTCACGGGGTACGAGCAGTACTTC.

The chain combines TRBV5-5 with TRBJ1-2; 7 nucleotides agree with TRBD1. Germline V gene data show CDR1 as SGHKS and CDR2 as YYEKEE (reference sequence). The V gene end was trimmed by 0 bases and the J gene end by 5 bases; junction bases not matched to a gene: 13. This CDR3 has 17 residues. For the CDR3, the DNA is TGTGCCAGCAGCTTGGAGGGACAGCGTATTAAATTTTATGGCTACACCTTC. Residues: CASSLEGQRIKFYGYTF.

The J gene is TRBJ1-2, the V gene TRBV12-3 or TRBV12-4; D perhaps matches TRBD1 (6 bases). Trimming pared 2 bases from V and 6 bases from J, leaving 10 bases between. The CDR3 runs 13 residues. As DNA, the CDR3 is TGTGCCAGCAGTTTAAGGTCAGGGGATGGCTACACCTTC. Amino acids: CASSLRSGDGYTF.

This CDR3 is CASSPDSRGRSAYGYTF. The CDR3 bases are TGTGCCAGCAGTCCCGACTCGAGGGGGCGCTCGGCGTATGGCTACACCTTC. This sequence joins TRBV27 and TRBJ1-2; TRBD1 matches at 7 bases. CDR3 length: 17 residues. The germline V gene has CDR1 MNHEY and CDR2 SMNVEV (reference sequence). The V and J ends lost 5 bases and 5 bases, in that order; junction bases with no gene match: 17.

The V and J genes are TRBV6-5 and TRBJ2-4; 9 bases are shared with TRBD1. V was pared by 6 bases and J by 7 bases, with 10 bases of the junction left unmatched. The germline gives CDR1 MNHEY, CDR2 SVGAGI. The CDR3 loop spans 15 amino acids. CDR3 DNA: TGTGCCAGCAGCCGTGGGACAGGGTGGTCGAACATTCAGTACTTC. Translated, it gives CASSRGTGWSNIQYF.

J is TRBJ2-7 and V is TRBV2; a weak D match, TRBD1 (5 bases). The CDR3 covers 13 residues. Trimming removed 7 bases from V and 2 bases from J, with 12 bases in between. CDR1 SNHLY and CDR2 FYNNEI come from the germline V gene. As DNA, the CDR3 is TGTGCCAGCAATTCCCAGGGTCCCTACGAGCAGTACTTC. Its translation: CASNSQGPYEQYF.

The chain has TRBV27 and TRBJ2-3; 11 bases align to TRBD2. J gave up 0 bases and V 5 bases, and 4 bases lay outside the gene matches. Germline lookup yields CDR1 MNHEY and CDR2 SMNVEV (reference sequence). CDR3 length equals 16 residues. The CDR3 region has the DNA TGTGCCAGCAGTACCAGACTAGCGGGGAGCACAGATACGCAGTATTTT. Amino acids: CASSTRLAGSTDTQYF.

The chain joins TRBV30 to TRBJ2-7; 11 positions agree with TRBD2. The germline CDR1 and CDR2 sequences are GTSNPN and SVGIG (reference sequence). This CDR3 spans 20 amino acids. V lost 4 bases and J lost 2; bases outside the gene matches: 22. The DNA for the CDR3 is TGTGCCTGGAACTACTACGGAGACTTAGGGACTAGCGGATATACCTACGAGCAGTACTTC. Its protein product is CAWNYYGDLGTSGYTYEQYF.

The genes are TRBV2 and TRBJ2-1, with 11 bases matching TRBD2. The CDR3 is 15 residues long. CDR1 and CDR2 (germline): SNHLY, FYNNEI. Germline trimming cut 7 bases from V and 9 bases from J; bases unmatched to any gene: 11. The CDR3: CASKGLLAGAGEQFF. The CDR3 DNA is TGTGCCAGCAAGGGTCTACTAGCGGGAGCGGGTGAGCAGTTCTTC.

The CDR3, as DNA: TGTGCCAGCAGACTGCTAGCGGGGAACACAGATACGCAGTATTTT. Its translation: CASRLLAGNTDTQYF. J is TRBJ2-3 and V is TRBV2; 9 bases agree with TRBD2. Germline CDR1 is SNHLY and CDR2 is FYNNEI. Trimming took 6 bases from V and 2 from J; bases not matched to a gene: 6. The CDR3 runs 15 residues.

This chain links TRBV3-1 (or the pseudogene TRBV3-2) with TRBJ2-5, with 7 nucleotides matching TRBD1. The CDR3 length is 17 residues. CDR1 and CDR2 from the germline V gene are LGHDT and YNNKEL (reference sequence). Trimming removed 0 bases from V and 1 base from J; junction bases left unmatched: 8. Written as DNA, the CDR3 is TGTGCCAGCAGCCAAGATGCGACAGGGCGACTCCAAGAGACCCAGTACTTC. This gives the protein CASSQDATGRLQETQYF.

The chain recombines TRBV7-8 with TRBJ1-2, with D possibly TRBD1 on 6 matching bases. The CDR3 is 14 residues long. The V end was cut by 3 bases, the J end by 3 bases, with 11 bases between. Germline V CDR1 and CDR2: SGHVS, FQNEAQ. The CDR3, as DNA: TGTGCCAGCAGCTTTCCAGGGGTCCACTATGGCTACACCTTC. Its translation is CASSFPGVHYGYTF.

This sequence joins TRBV3-1 (or the pseudogene TRBV3-2) and TRBJ1-5, with a tentative D call TRBD1 (5 bases). Germline V gene data show CDR1 as LGHDT and CDR2 as YNNKEL (reference sequence). The CDR3 spans 14 residues. Trimming left V 5 bases short and J 0 bases short, with 8 bases between. CDR3 sequence reads: CASSKQASNQPQHF. DNA for the CDR3: TGTGCCAGCAGCAAACAGGCTAGCAATCAGCCCCAGCATTTT.

The V and J genes are TRBV7-3 and TRBJ2-3, with TRBD2 matching over 7 bases. This CDR3 has 15 amino acids. Looked up from germline, CDR1 is SGHTA and CDR2 is FQGTGA. V lost 2 bases to trimming and J lost 2 bases; unmatched junction nucleotides: 4. The CDR3 DNA is TGTGCCAGCAGCTTAGGACTAGTAGTCACAGATACGCAGTATTTT. Translating it yields CASSLGLVVTDTQYF.

The genes are TRBV27 and TRBJ1-2; tentative D call: TRBD1 (6 bases). V was trimmed by 6 bases and J by 2 bases, leaving 13 bases between them. The CDR3 runs 14 residues. The germline V gene encodes CDR1 MNHEY and CDR2 SMNVEV (reference sequence). This chain's CDR3 is CASRTLQGNYGYTF. Here the CDR3 DNA reads TGTGCCAGCAGGACTCTGCAGGGGAACTATGGCTACACCTTC.

V gene TRBV28 combines with J gene TRBJ1-6, with 8 nucleotides matching TRBD1. Germline assignment: CDR1 MDHEN and CDR2 SYDVKM. The CDR3 sequence is 18 residues long. Trimming took 2 bases from V and 0 from J; bases not matched to a gene: 6. The CDR3 DNA reads TGTGCCAGCAGTTTAAGCAGGGGGCTGGGCTCCTATAATTCACCCCTCCACTTT. Amino acid sequence: CASSLSRGLGSYNSPLHF.

The chain couples TRBV18 to TRBJ2-7; no clear D. The CDR3 has 16 amino acids. Germline V lookup: CDR1 KGHSH, CDR2 LQKENI. The germline V and J ends were trimmed by 3 bases and 1 base, with 16 bases remaining between them. CDR3 in amino acids: CASSPMVNIISYEQYF. The CDR3 nucleotides read TGTGCCAGCTCACCCATGGTTAACATCATTTCCTACGAGCAGTACTTC.

As DNA, the CDR3 is TGTGCCAGCAGTTTCCTTCAGCGGATCTACGAGCAGTACTTC. This encodes CASSFLQRIYEQYF. This chain connects TRBV6-9 to TRBJ2-7; D is perhaps TRBD2 (5 bases). V lost 4 bases to trimming and J lost 3 bases, with 13 bases between them. The CDR3 runs 14 residues. Germline CDR1 and CDR2: MNHGY and SVAAGI.